This TCR beta chain was observed in a study of T cell responses to AZD1222 COVID-19 vaccine. In the study overall: Doses given second, at about 4 or about 12 weeks, were pooled.

Findings of the study overall: AZD1222 recipients seropositive at baseline numbered only 5 or 6.

The junction had 4 bases not matched to a gene; V was cut back by 5 bases and J by 0 bases. The length of the CDR3 is 16 residues. The germline gives CDR1 SGHNT, CDR2 YENEEA. Clones were sequenced by immunoSEQ multiplex PCR, and TCRdb holds only the in-frame ones, with some missing. Of 100,000 to 150,000 clones detected, just over 85% appear once; the ten largest clones hold 7.6%. Notes on this clone: Its antigen remains unidentified.

The sequencing here drew on peripheral blood, taken on day 0 of AZD1222 vaccination. The V call is TRBV11-3, the J call TRBJ2-3, with 11 bases that match TRBD2. This receptor was identified in an adult in good health. CDR3 bases: TGTGCCAGCAGCGCCGGGACTAGCGGTAGCACAGATACGCAGTATTTT. Translation gives CASSAGTSGSTDTQYF.